One and the same sample provided the 18 T cell receptor beta chains below, sequenced in a study of persistence of HIV-infected CD4 T cells. These receptors are not linked to any known antigen. This was the immunoSEQ version 4 assay in survey mode. Assay used: immunoSEQ multiplex PCR; TCRdb lists only in-frame clones, some missing. Among 25,000 to 35,000 clones listed, 82% were seen once. Lysates of CMV-infected fibroblasts at 9.5 to 10 ug/mL stimulated these cells. Memory cells lacking CD40L and CD69 with high CD45RO were sorted. Source: CD4+ T cells sorted from PBMCs after approximately 19-hour stimulation, taken from a patient who received antiretroviral therapy. These receptors were obtained from an adult man with HIV who was CMV-seropositive.

V is TRBV28 and J is TRBJ2-1; TRBD2 agrees at 7 bases. In germline, CDR1 is MDHEN, CDR2 SYDVKM. The CDR3 loop spans 14 amino acids. Losses at the gene ends were 7 bases for V and 2 bases for J; bases not matched to a gene: 5. The CDR3 sequence: CASNPRGAYNEQFF. The CDR3 DNA is TGTGCCAGCAACCCCCGGGGGGCCTACAATGAGCAGTTCTTC.

This clone showed up just once. CDR3 loop: CASSEARDTGLYF. As DNA, the CDR3 is TGTGCCAGCAGTGAAGCGCGAGACACCGGTCTATATTTT. The rearrangement links TRBV6-1 to TRBJ1-3; D not resolved. This CDR3 is built from 13 residues. Germline V CDR1 and CDR2: MNHNS, SASEGT. V gave up 0 bases and J gave up 14 bases, with 14 bases separating them.

The rearrangement uses TRBV18 and TRBJ1-3, with D hard to call. CDR1 is KGHSH, CDR2 LQKENI, per germline. Deletions cut 2 bases from V and 4 bases from J, with 6 bases between. This CDR3 comprises 13 residues. The CDR3 nucleotides read TGTGCCAGCTCACCAGGGGTCGGAAACACCATATATTTT. The encoded protein is CASSPGVGNTIYF.

This chain connects TRBV19 to TRBJ1-4; D call uncertain. Germline V CDR1 and CDR2: LNHDA, SQIVND (reference sequence). The CDR3 is made up of 14 amino acids. Trimming left V 3 bases short and J 8 bases short, with 13 bases between. CDR3 nucleotides: TGTGCCAGTAGTATCGATCAACGGGGAGAAAAACTGTTTTTT. Translating it yields CASSIDQRGEKLFF.

This clone was detected a few times. The chain is built from TRBV29-1 and TRBJ2-2; D possibly corresponds to TRBD1 (6 bases). Germline V gene sequence: CDR1 SQVTM, CDR2 ANQGSEA. The CDR3 has 13 residues. The V gene lost 7 bases and the J gene lost 4 bases, with 13 bases spanning the gap. In nucleotides, the CDR3 is TGCAGCGCCCCGGGACAAATCACCGGGGAGCTGTTTTTT. Residues: CSAPGQITGELFF.

The chain employs TRBV5-8 and TRBJ1-4, with D possibly being TRBD1 (6 bases). V was cut by 1 base and J by 0 bases, with 10 bases left in between. Germline CDR1 reads SGHTS; CDR2 reads YDEGEE. This CDR3 contains 16 residues. CDR3 amino acids: CASSLLGAATNEKLFF. The CDR3 DNA sequence: TGTGCCAGCAGCTTGTTGGGGGCCGCAACTAATGAAAAACTGTTTTTT.

Concerning this clone itself: Compared with germline, one end of the junction differs, possibly owing to a read error. The rearrangement joins TRBV10-3 to TRBJ2-1, with TRBD2 as a possible D gene (7 bases). Germline-derived CDR1 and CDR2 are ENHRY and SYGVKD. CDR3 length: 15 amino acids. In nucleotides, the CDR3 is TGTGCCACCAGTGAAGGGGGGGATCCCTACAATGAGCAGTTCTTC. It translates to CATSEGGDPYNEQFF.

This clone was detected only once. This sequence joins TRBV28 and TRBJ1-2; D might be TRBD1 (6 bases). The ends were cut back, 3 bases at V and 4 bases at J, with 21 bases in the middle. This CDR3 has 17 residues. Germline lookup yields CDR1 MDHEN and CDR2 SYDVKM. CDR3 DNA: TGTGCCAGCAGTTTGCGCGTTACCCGACAGGCAGTCTATGGCTACACCTTC. This encodes CASSLRVTRQAVYGYTF.

The chain carries TRBV27 and TRBJ2-2; 10 nucleotides line up with TRBD2. The trim removed 7 bases at V and 1 base at J, leaving 12 bases unmatched. Germline-derived CDR1 and CDR2 are MNHEY and SMNVEV (reference sequence). This CDR3 has 18 amino acids. The CDR3 coding sequence is TGTGCCAGCAAGGCCAGCGGGGGGGCCTACGGGAACACCGGGGAGCTGTTTTTT. Translated, it gives CASKASGGAYGNTGELFF.

In its sample, this clone was seen a few times. The V and J genes are TRBV29-1 and TRBJ1-1; unclear D gene. V gave up 4 bases and J gave up 8 bases, with 14 bases separating them. Germline lookup yields CDR1 SQVTM and CDR2 ANQGSEA. This CDR3 is built from 12 residues. The chain's CDR3 is CSVGWGREEAFF. In nucleotides, the CDR3 is TGCAGCGTTGGGTGGGGTCGAGAAGAAGCTTTCTTT. Full variable domain (rest looked up from reference TRBV29-1 and TRBJ1-1): SAVISQKPSRDICQRGTSLTIQCQVDSQVTMMFWYRQQPGQSLTLIATANQGSEATYESGFVIDKFPISRPNLTFSTLTVSNMSPEDSSIYLCSVGWGREEAFFGQGTRLTVV.

The chain combines TRBV30 with TRBJ2-3; TRBD2 aligns across 9 bases. The CDR3 extends over 17 amino acids. Germline CDR1 GTSNPN, CDR2 SVGIG (reference sequence). The junction had 13 bases not matched to a gene; V was cut back by 1 base and J by 5 bases. CDR3 sequence: CAWSDTSVRGGRDTQYF. The DNA of the CDR3 is TGTGCCTGGAGTGACACCTCCGTGCGGGGGGGCCGAGATACGCAGTATTTT.

The chain carries TRBV19 and TRBJ2-1; the D gene is possibly TRBD1 (6 bases). CDR1 LNHDA and CDR2 SQIVND come from the germline V gene (reference sequence). V was pared by 7 bases and J by 1 base, with 20 bases between. The CDR3 contains 17 residues. CDR3 DNA: TGTGCCAGTACCAAACAGGGCCTCGGTTGGTCCTACAATGAGCAGTTCTTC. It yields the protein CASTKQGLGWSYNEQFF.

This rearrangement joins TRBV5-1 to TRBJ1-1; tentative D call: TRBD1 (5 bases). The CDR3 has 15 residues. The germline gives CDR1 SGHRS, CDR2 YFSETQ. V was cut by 0 bases and J by 11 bases, with 20 bases left in between. For the CDR3, the DNA is TGCGCCAGCAGCTTGGGTCAGGGTTTTGGGATTGGGGCTTTCTTT. It codes for CASSLGQGFGIGAFF.

This chain links TRBV2 with TRBJ2-1; the match to TRBD2 covers 10 bases. This CDR3 spans 15 amino acids. The germline V gene has CDR1 SNHLY and CDR2 FYNNEI. V shed 3 bases and J 5 bases; nucleotides not matched to a gene: 4. CDR3 in DNA: TGTGCCAGCAGTGAGCTTAGCGGGGGGAACAATGAGCAGTTCTTC. It translates to CASSELSGGNNEQFF. Looking up the rest from reference TRBV2 and TRBJ2-1 gives the full variable domain: EPEVTQTPSHQVTQMGQEVILRCVPISNHLYFYWYRQILGQKVEFLVSFYNNEISEKSEIFDDQFSVERPDGSNFTLKIRSTKLEDSAMYFCASSELSGGNNEQFFGPGTRLTVL.

This sequence joins TRBV18 and TRBJ2-3; tentative D call: TRBD2 (6 bases). The CDR3 totals 15 residues. Germline CDR1 is KGHSH and CDR2 is LQKENI. The V and J ends lost 2 bases and 2 bases respectively, with 11 bases between them. CDR3: CASSPLGGVTDTQYF. The CDR3 coding sequence is TGTGCCAGCTCACCATTGGGAGGAGTCACAGATACGCAGTATTTT.

This clone has a single count. This chain links TRBV19 with TRBJ2-5; 7 bases are shared with TRBD1. The CDR3 has 16 amino acids. Trimming removed 3 bases from V and 2 bases from J; junction bases left unmatched: 9. Germline CDR1 is LNHDA and CDR2 is SQIVND (reference sequence). The CDR3 here is CASSMTGTAPQETQYF. CDR3 bases: TGTGCCAGTAGTATGACAGGGACCGCTCCACAAGAGACCCAGTACTTC. The entire variable domain, with the rest obtained from reference TRBV19 and TRBJ2-5, is as follows: DGGITQSPKYLFRKEGQNVTLSCEQNLNHDAMYWYRQDPGQGLRLIYYSQIVNDFQKGDIAEGYSVSREKKESFPLTVTSAQKNPTAFYLCASSMTGTAPQETQYFGPGTRLLVL.

The chain employs TRBV19 and TRBJ2-3; maybe TRBD2 (5 bases). This CDR3 is built from 17 residues. CDR1 LNHDA and CDR2 SQIVND come from the germline V gene (reference sequence). V shed 2 bases and J shed 4 bases, with 19 bases lying between them. The CDR3 loop is CASSITSRRILADTQYF. The CDR3, as DNA: TGTGCCAGTAGTATAACTAGTCGACGGATTCTGGCAGATACGCAGTATTTT.

This chain uses TRBV6-2 or TRBV6-3 with TRBJ2-1; TRBD1 might be the D (6 bases). There are 14 residues in the CDR3. Per the germline V gene, CDR1 is MNHEY and CDR2 is SVGEGT. The V end was cut by 5 bases, the J end by 6 bases, with 14 bases between. CDR3 loop: CASSPPTGTNEQFF. The CDR3 region has the DNA TGTGCCAGCAGTCCCCCGACAGGAACCAATGAGCAGTTCTTC.